This record covers a single T cell receptor (beta chain). This sample is part of a study of shared clonotypes between healthy human individuals. CDR1 and CDR2 from the germline V gene are MNHEY and SVGAGI. V was cut by 6 bases and J by 7 bases, with 12 bases left in between. The length of the CDR3 is 12 residues. Produced via immunoSEQ multiplex PCR; TCRdb's table is partial and in-frame only. The data show 2 million to 2.5 million clones, nearly 97% seen once. The chain recombines TRBV6-5 with TRBJ1-1; D possibly corresponds to TRBD1 (5 bases). The receptor was derived from a young man in good health. The sequencing input was naive CD4+ T cells sorted from blood. Subset noted: CD45RA+ positively selected. The CDR3 loop reads CASRTLQVEAFF. The CDR3 DNA sequence: TGTGCCAGCAGGACCCTACAGGTTGAAGCTTTCTTT.